The clone carrying this T cell receptor beta chain was picked up many times. RNA transcripts served as the template for amplifying TCR beta CDR3 regions. TCR CDR3 underwent first-round RT-PCR with the HTBI primer set. TCRdb fed the multiplex PCR reads into MiXCR, producing one record per CDR3 protein. There are roughly 740,000 distinct CDR3 sequences in the sample; roughly 17% occur only once, and approximately 8% lies in the top ten. This record comes from a study of T cells in Graves' hyperthyroidism and ophthalmopathy. Germline loops: CDR1 MNHEY, CDR2 SMNVEV (reference sequence). This CDR3 contains 15 residues. V was cut by 2 bases and J by 5 bases, with 15 bases left in between.

The gene calls are TRBV27 and TRBJ1-2; the D is unclear. Material: blood. This TCR was recovered from a man aged 18-30 years with Graves' hyperthyroidism. The CDR3 region is CASSLRGGGFYGYTF. CDR3 coding DNA: TGTGCCAGCAGTTTACGAGGAGGAGGCTTTTATGGCTACACCTTC.